This entry features one T cell receptor beta chain sequence. These data come from a study of identical twins. TCRdb redid the calling of the 5' RACE reads with MiXCR, one entry per CDR3 protein. The sample lists hundreds of thousands of distinct CDR3 sequences; around 6% were seen once. All donors comprised healthy Caucasians. What was sequenced was naive T cells sorted from blood. This TCR was recovered from a man between 18 and 35 years old in good health.

Here the CDR3 reads CASSFHRGLGANVLTF. CDR3 nucleotides: TGCGCCAGCAGCTTCCACAGGGGGCTTGGGGCCAACGTCCTGACTTTC. The chain has TRBV5-1 and TRBJ2-6, with 9 bases matching TRBD1. CDR1 is SGHRS, CDR2 YFSETQ, per germline. The CDR3 totals 16 residues. With 2 bases clipped from V and 3 bases from J, the junction kept 3 bases outside the gene matches. The full variable domain, with the rest looked up from reference TRBV5-1 and TRBJ2-6, is KAGVTQTPRYLIKTRGQQVTLSCSPISGHRSVSWYQQTPGQGLQFLFEYFSETQRNKGNFPGRFSGRQFSNSRSEMNVSTLELGDSALYLCASSFHRGLGANVLTFGAGSRLTVL.